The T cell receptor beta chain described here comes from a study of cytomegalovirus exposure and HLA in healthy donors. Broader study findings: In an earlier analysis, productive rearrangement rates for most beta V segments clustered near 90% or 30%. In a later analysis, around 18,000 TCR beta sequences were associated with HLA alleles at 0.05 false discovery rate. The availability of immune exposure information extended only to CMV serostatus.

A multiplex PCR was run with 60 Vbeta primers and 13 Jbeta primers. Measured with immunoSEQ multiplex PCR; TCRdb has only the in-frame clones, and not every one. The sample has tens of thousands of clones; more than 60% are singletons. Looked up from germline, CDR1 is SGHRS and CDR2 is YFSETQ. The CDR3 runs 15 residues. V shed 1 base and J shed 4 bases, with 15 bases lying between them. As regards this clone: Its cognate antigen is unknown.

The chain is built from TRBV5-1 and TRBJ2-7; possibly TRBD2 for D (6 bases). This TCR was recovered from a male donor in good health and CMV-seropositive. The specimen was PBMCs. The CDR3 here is CASSLLPGVEYEQYF. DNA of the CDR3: TGCGCCAGCAGCTTGTTACCGGGAGTTGAGTACGAGCAGTACTTC.